The present entry profiles one T cell receptor (beta chain) with its context. Its antigen is currently unknown. The primer mix had 60 Vbeta and 13 Jbeta primers. Clones were read by immunoSEQ multiplex PCR, and TCRdb kept only the in-frame ones, dropping some. The sample lists under 150,000 clones, about 61% occurring once. V was clipped by 4 bases and J by 9 bases, with 17 bases between them. The CDR3 is 14 residues long. The germline V gene has CDR1 SGHNT and CDR2 YYREEE (reference sequence). Whereas donors were nominally healthy upon sampling, unrecorded immune exposures were probable. The data stem from a study of cytomegalovirus exposure and HLA in healthy donors. Study findings and constraints: Some V segments, including TRBV6-2 and TRBV6-3, were excluded as indistinguishable. TCR beta V segments were, for the most part, productive about 87% or about 30% of the time in an earlier analysis.

Sample: PBMCs. The TCR originated in a woman in her thirties or forties in good health and CMV-seronegative. The J gene is TRBJ2-4, the V gene TRBV5-4; D is perhaps TRBD2 (5 bases). Here the CDR3 reads CASSPAAAQPIQYF. DNA for the CDR3: TGTGCCAGCAGCCCAGCGGCTGCCCAACCCATTCAGTACTTC.